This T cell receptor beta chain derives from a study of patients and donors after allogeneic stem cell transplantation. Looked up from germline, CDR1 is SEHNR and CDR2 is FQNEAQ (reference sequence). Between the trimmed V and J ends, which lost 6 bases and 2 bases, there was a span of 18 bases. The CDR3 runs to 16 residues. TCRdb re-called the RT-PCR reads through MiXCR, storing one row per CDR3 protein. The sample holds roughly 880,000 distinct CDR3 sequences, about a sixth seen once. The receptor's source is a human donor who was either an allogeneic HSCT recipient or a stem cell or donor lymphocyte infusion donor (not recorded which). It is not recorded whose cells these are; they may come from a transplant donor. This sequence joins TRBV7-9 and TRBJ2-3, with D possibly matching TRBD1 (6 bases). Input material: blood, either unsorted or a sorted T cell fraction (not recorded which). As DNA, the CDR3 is TGTGCCAGCAGTCGCCAAGGACAGATTAACACAGATACGCAGTATTTT. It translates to CASSRQGQINTDTQYF.